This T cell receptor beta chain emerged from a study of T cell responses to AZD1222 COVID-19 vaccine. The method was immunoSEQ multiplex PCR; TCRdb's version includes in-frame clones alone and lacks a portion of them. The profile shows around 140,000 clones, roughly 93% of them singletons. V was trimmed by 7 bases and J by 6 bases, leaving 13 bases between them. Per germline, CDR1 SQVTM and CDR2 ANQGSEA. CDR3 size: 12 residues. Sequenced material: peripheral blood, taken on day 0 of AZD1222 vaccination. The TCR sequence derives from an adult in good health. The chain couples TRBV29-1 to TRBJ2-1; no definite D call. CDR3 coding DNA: TGCAGCGCCCCAAGTAGGGCCAATGAGCAGTTCTTC. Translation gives CSAPSRANEQFF.